The entry below gives a single T cell receptor (beta chain) sequence along with its context. No cognate antigen has been identified for it. No much larger clonotype is one base removed from it; base qualities were not supplied. Using the deep immunoSEQ assay, TCR CDR3 regions were amplified from genomic DNA by multiplex PCR. Genomic DNA extracted from each cell subset was distributed evenly over all wells of several immunoSEQ 96-well plates, and each plate served as one replicate. Each replicate PCR for sorted subsets received approximately 200 ng genomic DNA, equal to about 30,000 T cell genomes. Purified libraries were quantified with a Qubit 3.0 fluorometer, sized on a Bioanalyzer 2100, and re-quantified with the KAPA Library Quantification kit. Every immunoSEQ 96-well plate was sequenced on a separate single-read 150-cycle Illumina NextSeq 550 flow cell. The original pipeline was this. Because the immunoSEQ output included only junctional sequences and no quality scores, the filtering could not be the same as the filtering used for full-length reads. To assign V/J genes and CDR3, sequences were annotated against IMGT germline references using PyIR, a Python wrapper for IgBLAST v1.9. Any read was removed if the V/J assignment was weak (E-value above 1e-6), the CDR3 was missing, or the read contained stop codons, out-of-frame junctions, or ambiguous translated residues. V3J clonotypes were defined as sequences sharing an identical inferred V gene, J gene, and CDR3 amino acid sequence. Percentage overlap between repertoires was calculated by dividing the number of shared unique clonotypes by the size of the smaller repertoire. Richness of each repertoire was evaluated using RTK rarefaction, the Chao1 estimator, and Recon v2.1 estimates of unobserved clonotypes. Generation probabilities were computed with OLGA for all TCRbeta clonotypes obtained by the gDNA method from several donors. TCRdb obtained this table from immuneACCESS and retained in-frame rearrangements with V and J assigned. These tables miss some clones; where compared with another copy, unresolved V genes account for less than half of the shortfall, and the remainder is unexplained. For V, J and clone size, that table is used; D and trimming come from the DNA. This sample gives some 980,000 clones in total; 70% to 85% of them show up just once. The top ten hold approximately 1.5% of the sample.

Taken from cysteine to phenylalanine, the CDR3 has 18 residues. The kept DNA is CDR3 alone, 54 bases in frame from the first base. V trim: 4 bases; J trim: 3 bases; unmatched bases: 8. CDR1 and CDR2, per the germline V gene, are SGHNT and YENEEA. The donors were healthy, HIV-negative adults with no recently reported acute infections or vaccinations. Every donor was a Caucasian adult living in Nashville, Tennessee, USA. CD4+ T cells were enriched by magnetic negative selection; naive cells were then positively selected on CD45RA, and the negative fraction formed the memory subset. After blood collection by leukapheresis, PBMCs were isolated using Ficoll-Histopaque density gradient centrifugation and then cryopreserved in the vapor phase of liquid nitrogen. Analytical flow cytometry was used to check the purity and quantity of each magnetically sorted T cell population. Genomic DNA was isolated from every sorted fraction and measured by UV absorbance on a Nanodrop 2000c.

This record belongs to a study of shared clonotypes between healthy human individuals (dated by TCRdb to 2018 to 2021). As for the study more broadly: The cohort comprised a couple of women and a few men aged 18 to 49 years. To increase sequencing depth and limit assay-specific biases, TCR repertoire library preparation and sequencing were carried out by different laboratories using diverse techniques. Each donor's leukapheresis produced roughly between roughly 0.85 and 9 billion PBMCs. Blood TCR repertoires of roughly five healthy adults were deeply sequenced to estimate repertoire size and the extent of clonotype sharing between individuals. For each donor, three plates each were used for CD4 naive and CD4 memory, two plates were used for CD8 naive, and one plate was used for CD8 memory. General study outcomes and caveats: Approximately 4.8% of naive CD4, around 3.6% of naive CD8, approximately 2% of memory CD4, and more than 0.35% of memory CD8 clonotypes were shared across several donors. Incomplete sequencing was indicated by rarefaction of sorted-subset datasets, despite the large sequencing depth. The small number of donors limited the genetic and exposure-history diversity represented. Larger estimated clonotype richness was generally found for naive subsets than for memory subsets. Pairwise subsampling indicated that sequencing depth was expected to affect the degree of clonotype sharing among donors. Clonotypes shared by all four sorted-subset donors showed higher generation probabilities than non-shared clonotypes. Sampling was limited to blood, and TCR repertoires in tissue likely differ from TCR repertoires in blood.

The TCR comes from a man between 18 and 35 years old in good health. The chain is made from TRBV11-3 and TRBJ2-3, with 15 middle bases fitting TRBD2. What was sequenced was memory CD4+ T cells sorted from blood. The sample's cell subset or site label, in plain terms: CD45RA-negative fraction. The DNA sequence is as follows: TGTGCCAGCAGCTCAGGACGGACTAGCGGGAGGGGGACAGATACGCAGTATTTT. The translation is CASSSGRTSGRGTDTQYF. Where the CDR3 stops, the reference TRBV11-3 and TRBJ2-3 genes take over; the full variable domain is EAGVVQSPRYKIIEKKQPVAFWCNPISGHNTLYWYLQNLGQGPELLIRYENEEAVDDSQLPKDRFSAERLKGVDSTLKIQPAELGDSAVYLCASSSGRTSGRGTDTQYFGPGTRLTVL.